The present T cell receptor beta chain was sequenced within a study of neurological immune-mediated disorders. As to time point: longitudinal time-point 2. PBMCs stored at -80 C, 2 million in total, were the source of the unsorted libraries. This clonotype came up many times. The cDNA was generated through 5'RACE incorporating 10-nucleotide random UMIs. Each CDR3 protein is one row after TCRdb ran MiXCR on the 5' RACE reads. The sample includes 70,000 to 95,000 distinct CDR3 sequences, less than 15% of them seen just once. Germline-derived CDR1 and CDR2 are MDHEN and SYDVKM. The CDR3 totals 12 residues. The V end was cut by 5 bases, the J end by 14 bases, with 16 bases between.

The source of this sequence is a female donor with HTLV-1-associated myelopathy (HAM/TSP). The chain uses TRBV28 and TRBJ2-1; perhaps TRBD1 as D (6 bases). The sequenced sample consisted of PBMCs. CDR3 amino acids: CASSGRGFVEFF. The CDR3 nucleotides read TGTGCCAGCAGTGGTAGGGGGTTCGTGGAGTTCTTC.